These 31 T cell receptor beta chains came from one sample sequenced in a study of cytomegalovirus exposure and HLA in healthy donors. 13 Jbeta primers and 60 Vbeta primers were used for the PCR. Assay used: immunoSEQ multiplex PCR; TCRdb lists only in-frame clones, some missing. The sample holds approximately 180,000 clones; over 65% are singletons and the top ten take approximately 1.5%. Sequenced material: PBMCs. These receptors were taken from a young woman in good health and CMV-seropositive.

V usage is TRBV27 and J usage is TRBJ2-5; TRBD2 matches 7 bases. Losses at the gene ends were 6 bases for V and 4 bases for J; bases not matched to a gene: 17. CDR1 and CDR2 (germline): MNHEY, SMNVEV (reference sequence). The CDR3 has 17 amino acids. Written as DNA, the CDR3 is TGTGCCAGCAGCTCACTTTTTTTATTGGGGAGGGTAGAGACCCAGTACTTC. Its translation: CASSSLFLLGRVETQYF.

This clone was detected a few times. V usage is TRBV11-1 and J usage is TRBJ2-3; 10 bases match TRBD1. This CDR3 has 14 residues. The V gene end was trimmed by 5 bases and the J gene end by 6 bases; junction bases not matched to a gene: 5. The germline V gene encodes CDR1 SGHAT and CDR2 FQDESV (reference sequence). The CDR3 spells CASSPGTGVDTQYF. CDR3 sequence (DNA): TGTGCCAGCAGCCCGGGGACAGGGGTCGATACGCAGTATTTT.

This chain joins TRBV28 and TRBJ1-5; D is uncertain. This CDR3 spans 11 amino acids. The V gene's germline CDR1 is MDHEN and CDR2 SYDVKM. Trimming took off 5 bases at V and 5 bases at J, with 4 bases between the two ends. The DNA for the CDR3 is TGTGCCAGCAGTAGAGATCAGCCCCAGCATTTT. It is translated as CASSRDQPQHF.

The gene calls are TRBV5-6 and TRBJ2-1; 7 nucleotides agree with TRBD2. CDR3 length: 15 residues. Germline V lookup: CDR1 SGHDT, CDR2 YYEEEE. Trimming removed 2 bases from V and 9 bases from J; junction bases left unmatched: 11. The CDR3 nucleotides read TGTGCCAGCAGCTTACGGCGGGAGTATCTTGTTGAGCAGTTCTTC. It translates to CASSLRREYLVEQFF.

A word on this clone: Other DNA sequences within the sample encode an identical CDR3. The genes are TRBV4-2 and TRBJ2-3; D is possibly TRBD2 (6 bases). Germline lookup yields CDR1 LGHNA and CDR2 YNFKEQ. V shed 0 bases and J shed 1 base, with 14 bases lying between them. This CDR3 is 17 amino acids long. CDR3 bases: TGTGCCAGCAGCCAAGATTGGGAGGTTAGCGGCACAGATACGCAGTATTTT. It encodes CASSQDWEVSGTDTQYF.

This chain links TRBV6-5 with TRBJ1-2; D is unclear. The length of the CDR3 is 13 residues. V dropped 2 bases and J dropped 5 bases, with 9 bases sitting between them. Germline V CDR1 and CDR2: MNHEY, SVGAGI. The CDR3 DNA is TGTGCCAGCAGTTACCCAGGCCTATATGGCTACACCTTC. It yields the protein CASSYPGLYGYTF.

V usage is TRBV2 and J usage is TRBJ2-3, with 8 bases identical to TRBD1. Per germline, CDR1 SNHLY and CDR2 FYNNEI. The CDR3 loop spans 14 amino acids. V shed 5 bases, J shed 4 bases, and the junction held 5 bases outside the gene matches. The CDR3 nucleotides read TGTGCCAGCAGTACGGACAGGGCCGCAGATACGCAGTATTTT. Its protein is CASSTDRAADTQYF.

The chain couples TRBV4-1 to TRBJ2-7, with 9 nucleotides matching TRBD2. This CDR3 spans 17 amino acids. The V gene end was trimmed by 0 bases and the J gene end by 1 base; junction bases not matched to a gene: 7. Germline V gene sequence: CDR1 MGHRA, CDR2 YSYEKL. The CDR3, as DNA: TGCGCCAGCAGCCAAGATCGGGCTAGCGGGGAGTCCTACGAGCAGTACTTC. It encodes CASSQDRASGESYEQYF.

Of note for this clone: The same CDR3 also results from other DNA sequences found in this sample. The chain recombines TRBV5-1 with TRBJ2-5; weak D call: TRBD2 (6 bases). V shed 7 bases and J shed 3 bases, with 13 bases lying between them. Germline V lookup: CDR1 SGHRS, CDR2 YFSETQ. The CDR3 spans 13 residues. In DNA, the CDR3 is TGCGCCAGCCGGTTGACGGGAGAAGAGACCCAGTACTTC. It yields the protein CASRLTGEETQYF.

CDR3 sequence: CAWSGSGIYEQYF. Written as DNA, the CDR3 is TGTGCCTGGAGTGGGTCAGGGATCTACGAGCAGTACTTC. The rearrangement links TRBV30 to TRBJ2-7; tentative D call: TRBD1 (5 bases). Germline loops: CDR1 GTSNPN, CDR2 SVGIG (reference sequence). The CDR3 sequence is 13 residues long. V lost 1 base, J lost 3 bases, and 10 bases lay in between.

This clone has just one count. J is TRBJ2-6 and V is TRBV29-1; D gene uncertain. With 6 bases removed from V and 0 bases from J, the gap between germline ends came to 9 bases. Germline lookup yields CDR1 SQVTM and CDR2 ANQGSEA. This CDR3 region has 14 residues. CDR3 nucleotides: TGCAGCGTCTCCGGGTCCTCTGGGGCCAACGTCCTGACTTTC. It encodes CSVSGSSGANVLTF.

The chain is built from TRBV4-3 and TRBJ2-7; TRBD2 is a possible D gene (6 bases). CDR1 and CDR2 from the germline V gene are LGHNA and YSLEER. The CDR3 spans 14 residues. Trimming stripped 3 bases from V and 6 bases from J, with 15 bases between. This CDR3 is CASSQGLILSEQYF. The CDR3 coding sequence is TGCGCCAGCAGCCAGGGACTGATTCTAAGCGAGCAGTACTTC.

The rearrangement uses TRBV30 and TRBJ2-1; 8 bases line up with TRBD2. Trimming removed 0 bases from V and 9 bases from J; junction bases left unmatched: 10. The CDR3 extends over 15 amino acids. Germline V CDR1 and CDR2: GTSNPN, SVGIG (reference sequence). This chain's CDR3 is CAWSVRGTSTGEQFF. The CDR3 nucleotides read TGTGCCTGGAGTGTACGGGGGACTAGTACAGGTGAGCAGTTCTTC.

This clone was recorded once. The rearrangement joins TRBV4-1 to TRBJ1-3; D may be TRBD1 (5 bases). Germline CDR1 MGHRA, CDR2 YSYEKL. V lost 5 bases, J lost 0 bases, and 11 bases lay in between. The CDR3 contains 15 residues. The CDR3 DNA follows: TGCGCCAGCAGCTCTGACAGCCCCTCTGGAAACACCATATATTTT. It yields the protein CASSSDSPSGNTIYF.

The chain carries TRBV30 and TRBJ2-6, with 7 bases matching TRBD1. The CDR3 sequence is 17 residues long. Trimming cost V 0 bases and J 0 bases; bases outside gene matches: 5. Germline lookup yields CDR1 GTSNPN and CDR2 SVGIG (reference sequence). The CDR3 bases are TGTGCCTGGAGTGTACGAGGGACAGTCTCTGGGGCCAACGTCCTGACTTTC. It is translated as CAWSVRGTVSGANVLTF.

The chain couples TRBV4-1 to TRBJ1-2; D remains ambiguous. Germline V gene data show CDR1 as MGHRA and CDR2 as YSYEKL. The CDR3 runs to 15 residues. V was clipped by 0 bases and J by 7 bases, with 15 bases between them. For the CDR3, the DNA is TGCGCCAGCAGCCAAGATCTTGCGGGCGCGGGTGGCTACACCTTC. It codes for CASSQDLAGAGGYTF.

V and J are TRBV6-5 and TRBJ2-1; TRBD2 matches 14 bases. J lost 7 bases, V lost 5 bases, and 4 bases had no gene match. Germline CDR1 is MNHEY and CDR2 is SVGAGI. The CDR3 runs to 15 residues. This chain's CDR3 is CASSRGLAGANEQFF. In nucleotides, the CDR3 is TGTGCCAGCAGTAGGGGACTAGCGGGAGCTAATGAGCAGTTCTTC.

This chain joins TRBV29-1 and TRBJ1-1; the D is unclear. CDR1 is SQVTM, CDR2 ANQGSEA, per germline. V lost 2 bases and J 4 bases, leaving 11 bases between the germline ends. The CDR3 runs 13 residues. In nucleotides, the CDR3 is TGCAGCGTTGAAAGAGGGCTGGGCACTGAAGCTTTCTTT. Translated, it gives CSVERGLGTEAFF.

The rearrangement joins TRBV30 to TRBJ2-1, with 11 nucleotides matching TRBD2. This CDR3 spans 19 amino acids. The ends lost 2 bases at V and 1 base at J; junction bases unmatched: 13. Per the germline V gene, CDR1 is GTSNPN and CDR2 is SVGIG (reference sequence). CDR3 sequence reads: CAWSTAESLAGASYNEQFF. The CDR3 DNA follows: TGTGCCTGGAGTACCGCTGAATCACTAGCGGGAGCTTCCTACAATGAGCAGTTCTTC.

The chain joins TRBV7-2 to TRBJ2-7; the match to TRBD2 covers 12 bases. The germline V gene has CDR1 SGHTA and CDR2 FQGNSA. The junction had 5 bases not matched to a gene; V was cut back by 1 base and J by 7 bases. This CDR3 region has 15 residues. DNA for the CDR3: TGTGCCAGCAGCTTAGTGCCTAGCGGGAGGGGTGAGCAGTACTTC. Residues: CASSLVPSGRGEQYF. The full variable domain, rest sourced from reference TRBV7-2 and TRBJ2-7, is GAGVSQSPSNKVTEKGKDVELRCDPISGHTALYWYRQSLGQGLEFLIYFQGNSAPDKSGLPSDRFSAERTGGSVSTLTIQRTQQEDSAVYLCASSLVPSGRGEQYFGPGTRLTVT.

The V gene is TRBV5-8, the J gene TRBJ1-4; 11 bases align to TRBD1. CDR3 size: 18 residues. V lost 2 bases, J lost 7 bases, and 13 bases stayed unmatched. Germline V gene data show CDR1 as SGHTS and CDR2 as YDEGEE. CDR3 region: CASSFGPPHGTGGEKLFF. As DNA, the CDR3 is TGTGCCAGCAGCTTTGGACCCCCCCACGGGACAGGGGGTGAAAAACTGTTTTTT.

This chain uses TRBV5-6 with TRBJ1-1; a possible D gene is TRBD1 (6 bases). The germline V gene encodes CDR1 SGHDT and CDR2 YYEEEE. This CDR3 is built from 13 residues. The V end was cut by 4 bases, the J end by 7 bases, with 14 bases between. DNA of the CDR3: TGTGCCAGCAGCGGGAACAGGGTTGGTGAAGCTTTCTTT. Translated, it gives CASSGNRVGEAFF.

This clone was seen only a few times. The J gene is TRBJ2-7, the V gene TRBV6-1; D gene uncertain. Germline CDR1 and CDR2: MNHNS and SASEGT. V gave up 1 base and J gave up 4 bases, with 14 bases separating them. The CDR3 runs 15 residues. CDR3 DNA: TGTGCCAGCAGTGAAGAAGGAGTCCGAACTTACGAGCAGTACTTC. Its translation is CASSEEGVRTYEQYF.

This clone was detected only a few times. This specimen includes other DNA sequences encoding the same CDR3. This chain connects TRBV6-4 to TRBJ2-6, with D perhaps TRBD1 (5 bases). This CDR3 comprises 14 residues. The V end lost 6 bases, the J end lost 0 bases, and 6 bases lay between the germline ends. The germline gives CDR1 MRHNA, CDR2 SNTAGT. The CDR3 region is CASRTDSGANVLTF. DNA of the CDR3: TGTGCCAGCAGGACAGACTCTGGGGCCAACGTCCTGACTTTC.

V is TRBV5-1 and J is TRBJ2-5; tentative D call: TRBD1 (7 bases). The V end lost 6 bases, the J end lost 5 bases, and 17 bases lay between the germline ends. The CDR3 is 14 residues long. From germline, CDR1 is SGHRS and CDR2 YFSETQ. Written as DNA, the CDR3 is TGCGCCAGCACTCACAGGGGACTCGGGGAGACCCAGTACTTC. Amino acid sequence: CASTHRGLGETQYF.

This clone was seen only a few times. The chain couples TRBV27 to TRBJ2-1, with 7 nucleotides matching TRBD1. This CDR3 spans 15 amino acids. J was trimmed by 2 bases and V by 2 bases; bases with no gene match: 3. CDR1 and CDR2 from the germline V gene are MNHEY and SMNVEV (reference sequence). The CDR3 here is CASSLAGQAYNEQFF. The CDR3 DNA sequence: TGTGCCAGCAGTTTAGCCGGACAGGCCTACAATGAGCAGTTCTTC.

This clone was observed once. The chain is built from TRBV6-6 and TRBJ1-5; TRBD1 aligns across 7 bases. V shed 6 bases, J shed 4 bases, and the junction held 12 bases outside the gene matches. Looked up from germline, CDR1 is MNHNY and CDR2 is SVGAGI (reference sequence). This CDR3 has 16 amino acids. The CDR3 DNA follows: TGTGCCAGCAGCAACGGGCAGGGGGTGGGGAATCAGCCCCAGCATTTT. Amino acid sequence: CASSNGQGVGNQPQHF.

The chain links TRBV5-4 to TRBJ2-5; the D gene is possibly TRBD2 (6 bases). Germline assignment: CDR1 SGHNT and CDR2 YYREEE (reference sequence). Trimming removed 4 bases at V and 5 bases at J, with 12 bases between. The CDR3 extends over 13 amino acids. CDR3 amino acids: CASSVGGFETQYF. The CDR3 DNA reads TGTGCCAGCAGCGTAGGAGGGTTCGAGACCCAGTACTTC.

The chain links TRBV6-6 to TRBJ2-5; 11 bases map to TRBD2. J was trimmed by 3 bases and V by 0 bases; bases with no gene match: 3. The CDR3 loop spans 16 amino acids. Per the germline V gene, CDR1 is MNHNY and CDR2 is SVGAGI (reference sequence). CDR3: CASSYSKLAGEETQYF. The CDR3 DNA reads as TGTGCCAGCAGTTACTCGAAACTAGCGGGAGAAGAGACCCAGTACTTC.

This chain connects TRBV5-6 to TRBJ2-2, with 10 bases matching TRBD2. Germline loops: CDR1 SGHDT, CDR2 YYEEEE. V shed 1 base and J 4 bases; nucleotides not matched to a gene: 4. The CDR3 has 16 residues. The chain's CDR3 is CASSLPSGRVTGELFF. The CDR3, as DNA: TGTGCCAGCAGCTTGCCGAGCGGGAGGGTCACCGGGGAGCTGTTTTTT.

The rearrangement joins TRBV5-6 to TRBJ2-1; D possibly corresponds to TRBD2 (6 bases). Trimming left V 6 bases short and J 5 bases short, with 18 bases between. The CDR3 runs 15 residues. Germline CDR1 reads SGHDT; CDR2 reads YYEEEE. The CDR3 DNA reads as TGTGCCAGCAACCCCTCGCTAGCGCCAAACAATGAGCAGTTCTTC. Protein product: CASNPSLAPNNEQFF. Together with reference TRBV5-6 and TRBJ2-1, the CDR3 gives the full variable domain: DAGVTQSPTHLIKTRGQQVTLRCSPKSGHDTVSWYQQALGQGPQFIFQYYEEEERQRGNFPDRFSGHQFPNYSSELNVNALLLGDSALYLCASNPSLAPNNEQFFGPGTRLTVL.